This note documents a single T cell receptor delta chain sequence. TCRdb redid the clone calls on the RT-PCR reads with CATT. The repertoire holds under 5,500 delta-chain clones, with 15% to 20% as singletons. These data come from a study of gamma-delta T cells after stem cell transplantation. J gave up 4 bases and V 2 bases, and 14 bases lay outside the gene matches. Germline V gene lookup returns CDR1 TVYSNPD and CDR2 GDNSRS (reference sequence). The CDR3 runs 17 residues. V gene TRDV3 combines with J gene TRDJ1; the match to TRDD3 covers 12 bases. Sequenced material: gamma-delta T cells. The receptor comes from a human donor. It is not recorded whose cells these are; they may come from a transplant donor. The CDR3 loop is CAFPLLGDTRLNDKLIF. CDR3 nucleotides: TGTGCCTTTCCTTTACTGGGGGATACAAGGTTGAACGATAAACTCATCTTT.